This T cell receptor (beta chain) was sequenced for a study of shared clonotypes between healthy human individuals. Assay: immunoSEQ multiplex PCR; the TCRdb copy retains only in-frame clones and omits some. The repertoire has about 2.3 million clones, over 85% of them found once; the top ten carry around 0.4%. This CDR3 comprises 16 residues. CDR1 is SEHNR and CDR2 is FQNEAQ in the germline V gene (reference sequence). The V gene lost 0 bases and the J gene lost 7 bases, with 18 bases spanning the gap. Sequencing was done on a sample of naive CD4+ T cells from PBMCs. The subset is: CD45RA+ positively selected. The source of this sequence is a young man in good health. Some clones in this sample may be carry-over from other donors' samples. This chain links TRBV7-9 with TRBJ2-5; no firm D call. DNA of the CDR3: TGTGCCAGCAGCTTAGCGCAATCACTCCCCCTTTTGACCCAGTACTTC. This sequence encodes CASSLAQSLPLLTQYF.